The source of this TCR beta chain is a study of T cell responses to AZD1222 COVID-19 vaccine. As for this clone: Its antigen is unidentified.

The CDR3 totals 16 residues. After removal of 2 bases from V and 0 bases from J, the junction contained 5 bases not matched to a gene. Germline V CDR1 and CDR2: SGHRS, YFSETQ. Study-level points and caveats: Clonal diversity was possibly underestimated; the donors were predominantly white British and more often female. Repertoires were obtained only post-peak T cell response.

Sequenced by immunoSEQ multiplex PCR; TCRdb stores in-frame clones only, minus some. Among approximately 170,000 clones listed, roughly 85% were seen once. Second-dose groups at about 4 or about 12 weeks were pooled. The source material was peripheral blood, sampled 28 days after the second AZD1222 dose. The TCR was taken from an adult who received the AZD1222 COVID-19 vaccine. The V gene is TRBV5-1, the J gene TRBJ2-3; TRBD1 matches 8 bases. CDR3 loop: CASSFSGTGSTDTQYF. CDR3 coding DNA: TGCGCCAGCAGCTTTTCCGGGACAGGAAGCACAGATACGCAGTATTTT.